Here is one T cell receptor (beta chain) with its context. Germline assignment: CDR1 SGHRS and CDR2 YFSETQ. Between the trimmed V and J ends, which lost 4 bases and 7 bases, there was a span of 6 bases. The CDR3 has 11 amino acids. The sample belongs to a study of cytomegalovirus exposure and HLA in healthy donors. PCR amplification relied on 60 Vbeta primers (plus 13 Jbeta primers). TCRdb's table, derived via immunoSEQ multiplex PCR, lists solely in-frame clones and lacks some. This table holds some 150,000 clones, approximately 74% found once. This chain joins TRBV5-1 and TRBJ1-3; no clear D. The sequenced material came from PBMCs. The receptor was isolated from a man aged 18 to 29 in good health and CMV-seronegative. The CDR3 here is CASSPGNTIYF. The CDR3, as DNA: TGCGCCAGCAGCCCCGGGAACACCATATATTTT.